This TCR beta chain originates from a study of identical twins. Overall study findings and caveats: Cross-sectional statistics, not tracking of the same donors, supported the conclusions. Zero-insertion analyses might be partly confounded by invariant T cells like MAIT and iNKT. Modelling approaches yielded underestimates of out-of-frame TCR alpha sharing between monozygotic twins.

Germline assignment: CDR1 DFQATT and CDR2 SNEGSKA (reference sequence). The CDR3 is 19 residues long. Unmatched junction bases numbered 14, after V lost 4 bases and J lost 0 bases. A single record per CDR3 protein comes from TCRdb applying MiXCR to the 5' RACE reads. Found here are 450,000 or so distinct CDR3 sequences, roughly 24% of them singletons; the top ten hold over 2.5%. This clonotype has more than one count but fewer than ten. The target antigen is unknown. These data were likewise used in another study, on T cells expressing NK-cell markers. As reported in that work: The leading position in the CD3+CD56-NKG2C+ fraction of four donors also went to these clonotypes.

The chain is built from TRBV20-1 and TRBJ2-1; 11 positions agree with TRBD2. The clonotype comes from a woman aged 18-29 years in good health. The specimen was CD4+ T cells sorted from blood. The CDR3 nucleotides are TGCAGTGCTATGCATTTAGCGGGAGGGCCAATGGGCTCCTACAATGAGCAGTTCTTC. The encoded protein is CSAMHLAGGPMGSYNEQFF.